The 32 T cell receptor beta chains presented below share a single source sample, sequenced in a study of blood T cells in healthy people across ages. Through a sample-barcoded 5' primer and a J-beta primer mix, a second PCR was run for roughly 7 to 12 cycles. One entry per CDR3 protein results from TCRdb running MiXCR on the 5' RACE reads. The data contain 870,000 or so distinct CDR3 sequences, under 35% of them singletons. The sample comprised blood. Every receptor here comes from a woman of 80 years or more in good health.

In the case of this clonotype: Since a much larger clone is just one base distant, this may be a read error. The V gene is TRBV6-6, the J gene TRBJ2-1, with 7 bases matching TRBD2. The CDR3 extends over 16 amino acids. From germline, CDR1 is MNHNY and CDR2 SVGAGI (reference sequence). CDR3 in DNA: TGTACCAGCAGCCCCGCCTGGGGGGGCTCCTACAATGAGCAGTTCTTC. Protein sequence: CTSSPAWGGSYNEQFF.

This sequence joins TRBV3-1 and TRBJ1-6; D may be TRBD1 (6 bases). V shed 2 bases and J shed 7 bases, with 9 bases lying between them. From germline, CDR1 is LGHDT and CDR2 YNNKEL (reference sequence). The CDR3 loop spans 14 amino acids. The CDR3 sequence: CASSQLRGNSPLHF. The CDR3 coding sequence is TGTGCCAGCAGCCAATTAAGGGGGAATTCACCCCTCCACTTT.

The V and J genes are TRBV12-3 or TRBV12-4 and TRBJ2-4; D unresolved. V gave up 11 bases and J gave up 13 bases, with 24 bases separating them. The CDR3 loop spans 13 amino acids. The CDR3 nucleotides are TGTGCCGGCCAAAGGTCTCGAGTCAATGAGCAGTACTTC. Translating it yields CAGQRSRVNEQYF.

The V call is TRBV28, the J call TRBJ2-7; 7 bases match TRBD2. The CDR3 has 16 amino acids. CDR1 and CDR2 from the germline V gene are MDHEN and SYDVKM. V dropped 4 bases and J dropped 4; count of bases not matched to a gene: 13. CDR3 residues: CASSSVGAGLRYEQYF. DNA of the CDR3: TGTGCCAGCAGTTCTGTAGGAGCGGGGCTCCGTTACGAGCAGTACTTC.

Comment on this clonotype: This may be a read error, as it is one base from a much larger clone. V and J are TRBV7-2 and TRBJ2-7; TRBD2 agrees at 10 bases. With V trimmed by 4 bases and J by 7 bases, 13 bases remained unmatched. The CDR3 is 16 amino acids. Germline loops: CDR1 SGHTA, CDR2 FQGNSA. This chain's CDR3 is CASSSKRLAGYNEQYF. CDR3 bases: TGTGCCAGCAGCTCGAAGAGACTAGCGGGTTACAATGAGCAGTACTTC.

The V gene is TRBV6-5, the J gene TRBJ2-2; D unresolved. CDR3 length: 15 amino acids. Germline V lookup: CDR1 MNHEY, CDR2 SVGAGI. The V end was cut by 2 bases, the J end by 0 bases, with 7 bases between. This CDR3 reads CASSYKSANTGELFF. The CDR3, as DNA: TGTGCCAGCAGTTACAAGAGTGCGAACACCGGGGAGCTGTTTTTT.

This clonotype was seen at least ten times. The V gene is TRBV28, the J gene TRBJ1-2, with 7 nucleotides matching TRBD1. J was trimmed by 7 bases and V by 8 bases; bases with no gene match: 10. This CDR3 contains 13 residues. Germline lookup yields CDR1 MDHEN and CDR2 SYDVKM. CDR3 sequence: CASRLGQLTGYTF. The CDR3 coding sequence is TGTGCCAGCCGATTGGGACAGTTGACTGGCTACACCTTC.

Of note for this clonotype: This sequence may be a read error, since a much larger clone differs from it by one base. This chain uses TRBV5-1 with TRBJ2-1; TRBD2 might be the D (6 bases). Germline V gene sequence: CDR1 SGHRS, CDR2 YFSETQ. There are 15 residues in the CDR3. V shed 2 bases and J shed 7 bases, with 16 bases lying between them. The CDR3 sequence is CASSFRSGEWNEQFF. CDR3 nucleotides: TGCGCCAGCAGCTTCCGTTCGGGGGAATGGAATGAGCAGTTCTTC. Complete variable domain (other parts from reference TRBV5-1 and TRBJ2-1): KAGVTQTPRYLIKTRGQQVTLSCSPISGHRSVSWYQQTPGQGLQFLFEYFSETQRNKGNFPGRFSGRQFSNSRSEMNVSTLELGDSALYLCASSFRSGEWNEQFFGPGTRLTVL.

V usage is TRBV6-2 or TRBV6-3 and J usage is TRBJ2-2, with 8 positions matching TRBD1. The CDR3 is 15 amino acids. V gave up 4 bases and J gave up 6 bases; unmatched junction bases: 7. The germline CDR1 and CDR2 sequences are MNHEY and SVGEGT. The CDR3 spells CASSSTDRVAGELFF. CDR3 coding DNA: TGTGCCAGCAGTTCCACGGACAGGGTCGCCGGGGAGCTGTTTTTT.

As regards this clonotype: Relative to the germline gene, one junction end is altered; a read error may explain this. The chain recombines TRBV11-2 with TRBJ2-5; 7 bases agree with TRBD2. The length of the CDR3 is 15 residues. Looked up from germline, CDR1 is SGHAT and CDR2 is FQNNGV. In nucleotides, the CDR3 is TGTGTCAGCAGATTTAGCGGGCTGCGTCTAGAGACCCAGTACTTC. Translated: CVSRFSGLRLETQYF.

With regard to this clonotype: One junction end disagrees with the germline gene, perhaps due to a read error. CDR3 protein: CASSLFARTTNHGYTF. CDR3 nucleotide sequence: TGTGCCAGCAGCCTTTTTGCTAGGACGACTAACCATGGCTACACCTTC. The chain is built from TRBV11-2 and TRBJ1-2; D unclear. The CDR3 is 16 amino acids. Germline V gene lookup returns CDR1 SGHAT and CDR2 FQNNGV. The complete variable domain, with remaining parts taken from reference TRBV11-2 and TRBJ1-2, reads EAGVAQSPRYKIIEKRQSVAFWCNPISGHATLYWYQQILGQGPKLLIQFQNNGVVDDSQLPKDRFSAERLKGVDSTLKIQPAKLEDSAVYLCASSLFARTTNHGYTFGSGTRLTVV.

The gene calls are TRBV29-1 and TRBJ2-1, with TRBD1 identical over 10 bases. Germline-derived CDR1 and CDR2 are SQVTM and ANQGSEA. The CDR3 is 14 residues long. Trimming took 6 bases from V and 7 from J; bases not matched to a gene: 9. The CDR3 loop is CSVVNRDRGNEQFF. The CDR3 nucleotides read TGCAGCGTAGTGAACCGGGACAGGGGAAATGAGCAGTTCTTC.

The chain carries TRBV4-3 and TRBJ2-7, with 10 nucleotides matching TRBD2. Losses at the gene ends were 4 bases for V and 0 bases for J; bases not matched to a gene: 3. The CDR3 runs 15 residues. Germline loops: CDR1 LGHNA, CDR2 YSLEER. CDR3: CASSLSGGDSYEQYF. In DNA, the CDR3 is TGCGCCAGCAGCCTCAGCGGGGGGGACTCCTACGAGCAGTACTTC.

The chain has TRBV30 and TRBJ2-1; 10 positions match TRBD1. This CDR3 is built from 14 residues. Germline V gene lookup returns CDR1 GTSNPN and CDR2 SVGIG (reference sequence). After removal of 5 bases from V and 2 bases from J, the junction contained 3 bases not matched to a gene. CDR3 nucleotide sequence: TGTGCCTGGGGGACAGGGGTCACCTACAATGAGCAGTTCTTC. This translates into CAWGTGVTYNEQFF.

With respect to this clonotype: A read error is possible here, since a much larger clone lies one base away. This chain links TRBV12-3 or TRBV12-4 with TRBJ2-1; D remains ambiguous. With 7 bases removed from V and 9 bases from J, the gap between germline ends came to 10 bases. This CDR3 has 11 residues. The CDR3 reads CASNSRSEQFF. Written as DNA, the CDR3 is TGTGCCAGCAACTCCCGCAGTGAGCAGTTCTTC.

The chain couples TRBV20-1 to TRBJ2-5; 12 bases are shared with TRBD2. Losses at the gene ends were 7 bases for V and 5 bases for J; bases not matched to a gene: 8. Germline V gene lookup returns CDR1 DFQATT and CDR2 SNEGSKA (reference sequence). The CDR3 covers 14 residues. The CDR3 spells CSVARLAGVETQYF. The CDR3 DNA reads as TGCAGTGTCGCGAGACTAGCGGGAGTGGAGACCCAGTACTTC.

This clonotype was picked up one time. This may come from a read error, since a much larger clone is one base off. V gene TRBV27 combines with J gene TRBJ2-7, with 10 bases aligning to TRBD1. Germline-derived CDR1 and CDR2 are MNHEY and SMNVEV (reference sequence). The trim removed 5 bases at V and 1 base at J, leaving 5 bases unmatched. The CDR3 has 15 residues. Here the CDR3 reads CASSHAGQGSYEQYF. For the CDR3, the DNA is TGTGCCAGCAGTCATGCGGGACAGGGGTCCTACGAGCAGTACTTC.

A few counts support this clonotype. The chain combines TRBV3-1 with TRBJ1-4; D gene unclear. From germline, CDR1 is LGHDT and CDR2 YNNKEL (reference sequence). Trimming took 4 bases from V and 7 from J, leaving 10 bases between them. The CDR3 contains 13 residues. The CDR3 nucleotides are TGTGCCAGCAGCCGGTGGCGGAGTGAAAAACTGTTTTTT. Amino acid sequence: CASSRWRSEKLFF.

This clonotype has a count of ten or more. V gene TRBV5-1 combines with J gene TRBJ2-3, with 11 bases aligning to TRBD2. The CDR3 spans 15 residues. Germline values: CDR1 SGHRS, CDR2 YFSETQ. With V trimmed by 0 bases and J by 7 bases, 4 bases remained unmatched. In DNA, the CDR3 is TGCGCCAGCAGCTTGGGACTAGCGGGGAGGAATACGCAGTATTTT. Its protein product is CASSLGLAGRNTQYF.

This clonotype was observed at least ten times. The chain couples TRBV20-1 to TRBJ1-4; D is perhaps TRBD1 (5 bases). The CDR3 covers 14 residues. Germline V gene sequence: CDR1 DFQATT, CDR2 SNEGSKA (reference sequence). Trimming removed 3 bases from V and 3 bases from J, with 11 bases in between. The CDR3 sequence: CSASVGGANEKLFF. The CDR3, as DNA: TGCAGTGCTAGTGTAGGAGGGGCTAATGAAAAACTGTTTTTT.

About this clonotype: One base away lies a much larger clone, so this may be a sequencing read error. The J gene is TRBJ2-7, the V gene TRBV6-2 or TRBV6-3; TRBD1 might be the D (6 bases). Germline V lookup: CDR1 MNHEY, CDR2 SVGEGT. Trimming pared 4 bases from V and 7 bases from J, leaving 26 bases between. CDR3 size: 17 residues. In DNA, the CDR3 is TGTGCCAGCAGTTTTCCGGCAGGGGCCCTTTACTCCAATGAGCAGTACTTC. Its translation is CASSFPAGALYSNEQYF.

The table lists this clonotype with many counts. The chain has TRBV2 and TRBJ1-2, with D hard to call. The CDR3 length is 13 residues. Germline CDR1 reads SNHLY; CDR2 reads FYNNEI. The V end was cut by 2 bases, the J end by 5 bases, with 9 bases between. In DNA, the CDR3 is TGTGCCAGCAGTGAACACGGGAAGTATGGCTACACCTTC. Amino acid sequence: CASSEHGKYGYTF.

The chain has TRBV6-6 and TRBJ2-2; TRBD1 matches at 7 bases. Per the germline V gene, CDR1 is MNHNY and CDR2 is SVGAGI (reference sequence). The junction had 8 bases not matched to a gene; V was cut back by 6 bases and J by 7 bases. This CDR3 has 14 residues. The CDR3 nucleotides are TGTGCCAGCAGCTCGACAGGGCAGGACGGGGAGCTGTTTTTT. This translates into CASSSTGQDGELFF.

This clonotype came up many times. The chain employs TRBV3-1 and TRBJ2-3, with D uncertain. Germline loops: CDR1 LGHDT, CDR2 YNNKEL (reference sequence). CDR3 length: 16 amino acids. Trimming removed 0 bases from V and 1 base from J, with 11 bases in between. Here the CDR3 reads CASSQEKGRRTDTQYF. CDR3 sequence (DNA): TGTGCCAGCAGCCAAGAGAAGGGAAGGCGCACAGATACGCAGTATTTT.

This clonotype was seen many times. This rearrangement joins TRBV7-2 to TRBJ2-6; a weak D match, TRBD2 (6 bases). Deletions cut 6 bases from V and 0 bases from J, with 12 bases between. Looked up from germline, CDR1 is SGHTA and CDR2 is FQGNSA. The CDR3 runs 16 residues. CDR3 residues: CASSWDGSSGANVLTF. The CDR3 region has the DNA TGTGCCAGCAGTTGGGACGGGAGCTCTGGGGCCAACGTCCTGACTTTC.

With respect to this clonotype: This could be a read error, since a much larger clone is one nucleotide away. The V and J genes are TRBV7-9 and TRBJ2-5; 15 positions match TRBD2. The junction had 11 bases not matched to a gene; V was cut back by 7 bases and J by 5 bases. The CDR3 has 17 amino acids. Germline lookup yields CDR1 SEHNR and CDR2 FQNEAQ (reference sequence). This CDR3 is CASNSTGLAGGLETQYF. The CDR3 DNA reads TGTGCCAGCAACTCAACGGGACTAGCGGGGGGATTGGAGACCCAGTACTTC.

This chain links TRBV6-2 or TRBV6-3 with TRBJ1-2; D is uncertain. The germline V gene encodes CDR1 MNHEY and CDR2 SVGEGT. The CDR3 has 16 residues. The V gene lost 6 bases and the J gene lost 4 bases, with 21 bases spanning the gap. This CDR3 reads CASSQAPSEASYGYTF. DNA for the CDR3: TGTGCCAGCAGCCAAGCCCCGAGTGAGGCAAGCTATGGCTACACCTTC.

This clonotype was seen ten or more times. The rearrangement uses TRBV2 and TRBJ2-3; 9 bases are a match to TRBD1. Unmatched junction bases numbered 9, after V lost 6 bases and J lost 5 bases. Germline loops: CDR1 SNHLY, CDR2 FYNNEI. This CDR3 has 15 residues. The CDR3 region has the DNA TGTGCCAGCAGACTGTTACAGGGGGCGGGAGATACGCAGTATTTT. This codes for CASRLLQGAGDTQYF.

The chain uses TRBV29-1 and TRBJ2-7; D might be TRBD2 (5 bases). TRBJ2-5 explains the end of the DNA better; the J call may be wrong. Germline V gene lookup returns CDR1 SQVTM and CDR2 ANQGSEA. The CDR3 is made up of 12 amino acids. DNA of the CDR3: TGCAGCGTCGGGGTCGGAAAAGAGACCCAGTACTTC. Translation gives CSVGVGKETQYF.

CDR3 sequence: CSANSNSGGPPLHF. The CDR3 DNA sequence: TGCAGTGCCAATTCCAACAGCGGTGGTCCACCCCTCCACTTT. The V gene is TRBV20-1, the J gene TRBJ1-6; D gene unclear. The CDR3 length is 14 residues. The V gene lost 6 bases and the J gene lost 11 bases, with 20 bases spanning the gap. CDR1 is DFQATT, CDR2 SNEGSKA, per germline (reference sequence).

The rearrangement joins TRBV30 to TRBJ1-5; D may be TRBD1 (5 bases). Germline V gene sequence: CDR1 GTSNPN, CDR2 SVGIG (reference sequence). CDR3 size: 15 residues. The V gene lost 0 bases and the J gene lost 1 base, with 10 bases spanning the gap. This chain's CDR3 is CAWSVGVGSNQPQHF. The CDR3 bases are TGTGCCTGGAGTGTAGGGGTTGGAAGCAATCAGCCCCAGCATTTT.

In nucleotides, the CDR3 is TGTGCCAGCAGCTCCCCCGTTTGGACAGGGGATATCACCGGGGAGCTGTTTTTT. Residues: CASSSPVWTGDITGELFF. J is TRBJ2-2 and V is TRBV7-9; TRBD1 aligns across 9 bases. V shed 4 bases, J shed 4 bases, and the junction held 13 bases outside the gene matches. Germline values: CDR1 SEHNR, CDR2 FQNEAQ (reference sequence). This CDR3 spans 18 amino acids. Full variable domain (remainder filled in from reference TRBV7-9 and TRBJ2-2): DTGVSQNPRHKITKRGQNVTFRCDPISEHNRLYWYRQTLGQGPEFLTYFQNEAQLEKSRLLSDRFSAERPKGSFSTLEIQRTEQGDSAMYLCASSSPVWTGDITGELFFGEGSRLTVL.